The 12 T cell receptor beta chains in this list originate from one sample, sequenced in a study of blood T cell repertoires in COVID-19. Repertoires were generated with immunoSEQ multiplex PCR, while TCRdb's copy carries only in-frame clones and drops some. In the table there are 300,000 to 350,000 clones, roughly 88% of which are singletons. The specimen was PBMCs or T cells enriched from blood (not recorded which). The receptors come from a man in his thirties or forties who had recovered from COVID-19.

J is TRBJ1-5 and V is TRBV30; 10 bases are a match to TRBD1. V gave up 3 bases and J gave up 4 bases; unmatched junction bases: 3. Germline V gives CDR1 GTSNPN, CDR2 SVGIG (reference sequence). The CDR3 is 14 residues long. The CDR3 nucleotides are TGTGCCTGGAGGCGACAGGGGGCAAATCAGCCCCAGCATTTT. Residues: CAWRRQGANQPQHF.

The chain links TRBV4-1 to TRBJ2-6, with D unresolved. The germline V gene encodes CDR1 MGHRA and CDR2 YSYEKL. V lost 3 bases, J lost 2 bases, and 26 bases lay in between. The CDR3 loop spans 21 amino acids. The CDR3 nucleotides read TGCGCCAGCAGCCATTCCCCGCGAGACACAAGAACCCGGACTGGGGCCAACGTCCTGACTTTC. The encoded protein is CASSHSPRDTRTRTGANVLTF.

The J gene is TRBJ1-2, the V gene TRBV30, with TRBD1 matching over 10 bases. Losses at the gene ends were 4 bases for V and 3 bases for J; bases not matched to a gene: 5. Looked up from germline, CDR1 is GTSNPN and CDR2 is SVGIG (reference sequence). This CDR3 has 14 residues. CDR3 sequence reads: CAWTDRGRYYGYTF. The CDR3 nucleotides read TGTGCCTGGACCGACAGGGGGCGATACTATGGCTACACCTTC.

The CDR3 nucleotides read TGCGCCAGCAGTGAGTCGGGGGAGGTGGAGACCCAGTACTTC. This encodes CASSESGEVETQYF. The chain joins TRBV10-2 to TRBJ2-5, with a tentative D call TRBD2 (6 bases). V lost 0 bases to trimming and J lost 5 bases, with 10 bases between them. CDR1 and CDR2 (germline): WSHSY, SAAADI. The CDR3 sequence is 14 residues long.

The rearrangement uses TRBV5-1 and TRBJ1-1; D is possibly TRBD1 (5 bases). There are 15 residues in the CDR3. Trimming pared 1 base from V and 1 base from J, leaving 11 bases between. CDR1 and CDR2 (germline): SGHRS, YFSETQ. Here the CDR3 DNA reads TGCGCCAGCAGCTTGTATTCCAGGGAGAACACTGAAGCTTTCTTT. Its translation: CASSLYSRENTEAFF.

The chain couples TRBV4-1 to TRBJ1-4; D may be TRBD1 (6 bases). Trimming cost V 7 bases and J 3 bases, with 15 bases left between them. This CDR3 comprises 15 residues. CDR1 and CDR2 (germline): MGHRA, YSYEKL. The CDR3 bases are TGCGCCAGCACCAACAGGGATCAGGCTAATGAAAAACTGTTTTTT. Protein product: CASTNRDQANEKLFF.

About this clone itself: One junction end does not reproduce the germline sequence, and a read error may be involved. The chain combines TRBV3-1 (or the pseudogene TRBV3-2) with TRBJ1-5, with unresolved D. This CDR3 is 12 amino acids long. CDR1 LGHDT and CDR2 YNNKEL come from the germline V gene (reference sequence). The CDR3 sequence: CASSQENSIPLF. CDR3 bases: TGTGCCAGCAGCCAAGAAAACTCGATCCCATTGTTT.

J is TRBJ2-7 and V is TRBV5-1; D call uncertain. This CDR3 is 13 amino acids long. V dropped 1 base and J dropped 0 bases, with 5 bases sitting between them. Germline V lookup: CDR1 SGHRS, CDR2 YFSETQ. The CDR3 region has the DNA TGCGCCAGCAGCTTGACATCCTCCTACGAGCAGTACTTC. It encodes CASSLTSSYEQYF.

The genes are TRBV2 and TRBJ2-5, with D possibly being TRBD1 (6 bases). The CDR3 has 14 residues. Trimming left V 3 bases short and J 5 bases short, with 13 bases between. Germline loops: CDR1 SNHLY, CDR2 FYNNEI. The CDR3 is CASSDRRTAETQYF. The CDR3 DNA is TGTGCCAGCAGTGACAGGCGGACAGCGGAGACCCAGTACTTC.

This clone was seen only a few times. This chain links TRBV30 with TRBJ1-1; D remains ambiguous. Trimming stripped 5 bases from V and 4 bases from J, with 11 bases between. The CDR3 is made up of 12 amino acids. Germline CDR1 reads GTSNPN; CDR2 reads SVGIG (reference sequence). The CDR3 reads CAWGYRGTEAFF. The CDR3 bases are TGTGCCTGGGGATATCGGGGCACTGAAGCTTTCTTT. Looking up the rest from reference TRBV30 and TRBJ1-1 gives the full variable domain: SQTIHQWPATLVQPVGSPLSLECTVEGTSNPNLYWYRQAAGRGLQLLFYSVGIGQISSEVPQNLSASRPQDRQFILSSKKLLLSDSGFYLCAWGYRGTEAFFGQGTRLTVV.

CDR3 in DNA: TGTGCCAGCAGTGGCCTCGGGACAACTAACCCCTACGAGCAGTACTTC. Translated: CASSGLGTTNPYEQYF. The rearrangement links TRBV6-2 or TRBV6-3 to TRBJ2-7, with a weak D call TRBD1 (6 bases). This CDR3 contains 16 residues. The ends were cut back, 5 bases at V and 2 bases at J, with 19 bases in the middle. Per the germline V gene, CDR1 is MNHEY and CDR2 is SVGEGT.

The rearrangement joins TRBV5-1 to TRBJ1-4, with a weak D call TRBD1 (6 bases). The CDR3 sequence is 17 residues long. Between the trimmed V and J ends, which lost 3 bases and 5 bases, there was a span of 20 bases. CDR1 is SGHRS and CDR2 is YFSETQ in the germline V gene. CDR3 nucleotides: TGCGCCAGCAGCTCCCCAACCTGGGCAGGGGCAAATGAAAAACTGTTTTTT. Translated, it gives CASSSPTWAGANEKLFF.